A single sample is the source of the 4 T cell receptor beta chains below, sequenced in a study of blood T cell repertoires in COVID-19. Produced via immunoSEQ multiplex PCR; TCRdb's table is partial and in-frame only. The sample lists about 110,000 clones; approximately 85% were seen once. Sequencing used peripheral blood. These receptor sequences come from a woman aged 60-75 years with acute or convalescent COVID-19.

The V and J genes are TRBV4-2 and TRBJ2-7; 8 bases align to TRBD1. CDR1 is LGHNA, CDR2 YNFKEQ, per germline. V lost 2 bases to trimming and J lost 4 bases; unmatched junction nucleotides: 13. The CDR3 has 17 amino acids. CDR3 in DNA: TGTGCCAGCAGCCAAACACTATCCAGGGGGCGCGCTTACGAGCAGTACTTC. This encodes CASSQTLSRGRAYEQYF.

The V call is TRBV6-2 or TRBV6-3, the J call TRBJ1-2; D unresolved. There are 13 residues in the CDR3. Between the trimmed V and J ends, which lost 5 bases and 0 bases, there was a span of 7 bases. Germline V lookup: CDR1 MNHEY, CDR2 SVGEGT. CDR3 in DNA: TGTGCCAGCAGTCGGGGTACTAACTATGGCTACACCTTC. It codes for CASSRGTNYGYTF.

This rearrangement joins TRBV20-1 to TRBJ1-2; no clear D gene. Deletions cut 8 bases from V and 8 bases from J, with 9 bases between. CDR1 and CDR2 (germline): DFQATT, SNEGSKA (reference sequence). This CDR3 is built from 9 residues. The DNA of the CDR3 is TGCAGTTCAAAGCGGGGCTACACCTTC. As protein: CSSKRGYTF.

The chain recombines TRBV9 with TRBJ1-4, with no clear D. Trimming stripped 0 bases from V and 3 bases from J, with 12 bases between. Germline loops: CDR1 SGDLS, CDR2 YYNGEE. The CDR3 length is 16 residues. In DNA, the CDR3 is TGTGCCAGCAGCGTAGGTAGTAATGTGGCTAATGAAAAACTGTTTTTT. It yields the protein CASSVGSNVANEKLFF.